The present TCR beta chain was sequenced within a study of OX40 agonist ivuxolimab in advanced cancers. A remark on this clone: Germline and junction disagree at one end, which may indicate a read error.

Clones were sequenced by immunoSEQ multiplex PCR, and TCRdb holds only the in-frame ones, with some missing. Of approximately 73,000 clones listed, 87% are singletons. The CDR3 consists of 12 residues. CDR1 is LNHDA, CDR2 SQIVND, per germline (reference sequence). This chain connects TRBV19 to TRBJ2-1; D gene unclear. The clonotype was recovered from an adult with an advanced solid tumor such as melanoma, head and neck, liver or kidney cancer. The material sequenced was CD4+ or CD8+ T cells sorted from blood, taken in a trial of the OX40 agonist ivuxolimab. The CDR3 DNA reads TGTGCCAGTAGTATAGGGACCCAATGGCCGGTCTTC. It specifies CASSIGTQWPVF.